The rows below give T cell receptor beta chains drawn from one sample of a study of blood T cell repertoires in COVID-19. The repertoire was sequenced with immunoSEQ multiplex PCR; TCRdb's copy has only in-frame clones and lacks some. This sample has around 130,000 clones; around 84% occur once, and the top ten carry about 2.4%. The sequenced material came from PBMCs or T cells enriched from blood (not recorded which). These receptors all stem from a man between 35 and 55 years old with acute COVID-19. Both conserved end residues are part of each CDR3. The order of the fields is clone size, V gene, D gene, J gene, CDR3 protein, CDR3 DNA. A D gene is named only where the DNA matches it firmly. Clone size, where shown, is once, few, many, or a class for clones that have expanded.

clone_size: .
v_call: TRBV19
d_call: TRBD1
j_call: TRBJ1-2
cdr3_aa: CASSIQGTGKNYGYTF
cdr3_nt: TGTGCCAGTAGTATTCAGGGGACAGGGAAAAATTATGGCTACACCTTC

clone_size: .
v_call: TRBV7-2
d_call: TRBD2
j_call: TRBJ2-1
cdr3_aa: CASSLWGGNEQFF
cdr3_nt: TGTGCCAGCAGCTTATGGGGGGGCAATGAGCAGTTCTTC

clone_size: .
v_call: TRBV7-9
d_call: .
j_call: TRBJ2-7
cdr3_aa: CASSLYRVNEQYF
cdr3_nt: TGTGCCAGCAGCTTATACAGGGTAAACGAGCAGTACTTC

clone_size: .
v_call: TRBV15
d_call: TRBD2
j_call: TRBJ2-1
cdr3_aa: CATSPGLASYNEQFF
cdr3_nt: TGTGCCACCAGCCCCGGACTAGCGTCCTACAATGAGCAGTTCTTC

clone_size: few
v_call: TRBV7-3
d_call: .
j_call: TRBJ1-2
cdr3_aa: CASGGSFEGYTF
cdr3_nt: TGTGCCAGCGGGGGCTCTTTTGAAGGCTACACCTTC

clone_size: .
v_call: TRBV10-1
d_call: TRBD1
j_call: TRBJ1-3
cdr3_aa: CASRPDRGYGNTIYF
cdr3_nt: TGCGCCAGCAGACCGGACAGGGGGTATGGAAACACCATATATTTT

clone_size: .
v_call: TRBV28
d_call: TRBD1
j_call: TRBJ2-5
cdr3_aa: CASTLPLTGGEETQYF
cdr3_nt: TGTGCCAGCACCCTCCCCTTGACAGGGGGCGAAGAGACCCAGTACTTC

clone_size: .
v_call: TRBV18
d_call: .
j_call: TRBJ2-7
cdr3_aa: CASSPGGGHYEQYF
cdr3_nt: TGTGCCAGCTCACCGGGGGGGGGCCATTACGAGCAGTACTTC

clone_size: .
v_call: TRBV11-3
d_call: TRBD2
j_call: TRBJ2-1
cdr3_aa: CASSLVSGDYSYNEQFF
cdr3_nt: TGTGCCAGCAGCTTAGTTAGCGGGGACTACTCCTACAATGAGCAGTTCTTC

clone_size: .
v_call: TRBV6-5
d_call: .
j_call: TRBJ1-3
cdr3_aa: CAGQFSGSGNTIYF
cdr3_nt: TGTGCCGGACAGTTTTCCGGCTCTGGAAACACCATATATTTT

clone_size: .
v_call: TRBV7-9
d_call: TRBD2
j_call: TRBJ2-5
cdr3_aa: CASSSSGTSIETQYF
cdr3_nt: TGTGCCAGCAGCTCCTCCGGGACTAGCATAGAGACCCAGTACTTC

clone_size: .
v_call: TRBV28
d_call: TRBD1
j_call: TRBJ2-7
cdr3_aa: CASRGQGTYEQYF
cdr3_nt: TGTGCCAGCAGGGGACAGGGCACCTACGAGCAGTACTTC

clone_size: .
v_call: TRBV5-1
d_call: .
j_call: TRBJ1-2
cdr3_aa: CASRVAGADGYTF
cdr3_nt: TGCGCCAGCAGAGTGGCAGGGGCTGATGGCTACACCTTC

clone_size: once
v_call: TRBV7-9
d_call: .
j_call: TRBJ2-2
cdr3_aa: CASSTQGGELFF
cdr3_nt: TGTGCCAGCAGCACCCAGGGCGGGGAGCTGTTTTTT

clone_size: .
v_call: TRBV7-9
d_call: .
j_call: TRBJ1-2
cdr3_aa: CASSFDMPVTNYGYTF
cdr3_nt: TGTGCCAGCAGCTTTGACATGCCTGTGACTAACTATGGCTACACCTTC

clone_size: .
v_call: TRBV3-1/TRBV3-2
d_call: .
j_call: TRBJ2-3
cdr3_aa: CASSQGQDTITDTQYF
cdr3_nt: TGTGCCAGCAGCCAAGGGCAGGACACCATCACAGATACGCAGTATTTT

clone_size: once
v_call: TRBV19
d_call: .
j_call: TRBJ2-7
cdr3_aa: CASSGAGWYEQYF
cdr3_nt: TGTGCCAGTAGTGGCGCGGGATGGTACGAGCAGTACTTC

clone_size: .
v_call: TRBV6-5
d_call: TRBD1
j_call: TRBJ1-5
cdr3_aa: CASSTPGQNQPQHF
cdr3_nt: TGTGCCAGCAGTACCCCGGGACAGAATCAGCCCCAGCATTTT

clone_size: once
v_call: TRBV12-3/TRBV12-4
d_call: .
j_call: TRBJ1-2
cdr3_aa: CASSKDSPYGYTF
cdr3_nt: TGTGCCAGCAGTAAGGACAGCCCCTATGGCTACACCTTC

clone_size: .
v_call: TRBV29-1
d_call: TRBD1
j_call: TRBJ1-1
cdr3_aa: CSAIRDSEWSTEAFF
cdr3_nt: TGCAGCGCGATCCGGGACAGCGAATGGAGCACTGAAGCTTTCTTT

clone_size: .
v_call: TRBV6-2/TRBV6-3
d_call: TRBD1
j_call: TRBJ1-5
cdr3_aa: CASSPQGDQPQHF
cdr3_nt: TGTGCCAGCAGTCCACAGGGGGATCAGCCCCAGCATTTT

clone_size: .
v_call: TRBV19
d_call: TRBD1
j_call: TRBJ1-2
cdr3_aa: CASGTGTNYGYTF
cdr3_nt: TGTGCCAGTGGGACAGGGACTAACTATGGCTACACCTTC

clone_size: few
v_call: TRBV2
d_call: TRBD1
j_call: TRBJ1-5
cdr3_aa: CASSEISGGQQPQHF
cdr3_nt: TGTGCCAGCAGTGAGATCTCAGGGGGCCAACAGCCCCAGCATTTT

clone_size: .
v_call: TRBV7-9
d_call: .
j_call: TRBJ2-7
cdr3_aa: CASSLRDTSYEQYF
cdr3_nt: TGTGCCAGCAGCTTGAGGGACACGTCCTACGAGCAGTACTTC

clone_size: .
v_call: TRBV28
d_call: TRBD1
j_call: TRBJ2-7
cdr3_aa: CASRSTGGIEQYF
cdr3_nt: TGTGCCAGCAGGAGTACAGGGGGTATCGAGCAGTACTTC

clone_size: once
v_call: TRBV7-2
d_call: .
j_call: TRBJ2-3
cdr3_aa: CASSLAPGADTQYF
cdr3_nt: TGTGCCAGCAGCTTAGCGCCCGGAGCAGATACGCAGTATTTT

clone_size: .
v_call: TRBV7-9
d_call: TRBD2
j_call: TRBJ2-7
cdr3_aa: CASSPGGGLVGF
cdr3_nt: TGTGCCAGCAGCCCAGGCGGGGGACTTGTTGGCTTC

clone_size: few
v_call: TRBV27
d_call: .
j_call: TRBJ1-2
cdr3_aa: CASTVQGSYGYTF
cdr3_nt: TGTGCCAGCACCGTCCAGGGTAGCTATGGCTACACCTTC

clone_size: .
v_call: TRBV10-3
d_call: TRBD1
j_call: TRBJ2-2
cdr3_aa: CAISLTGMETGELFF
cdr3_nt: TGTGCCATCAGTTTGACAGGGATGGAAACCGGGGAGCTGTTTTTT

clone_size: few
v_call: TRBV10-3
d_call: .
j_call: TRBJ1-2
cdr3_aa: CAISVEGGRNYGYTF
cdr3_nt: TGTGCCATCAGTGTAGAGGGGGGGCGTAACTATGGCTACACCTTC

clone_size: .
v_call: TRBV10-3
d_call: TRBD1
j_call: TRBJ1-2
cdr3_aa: CAISGQRGQNYGYTF
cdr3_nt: TGTGCCATCAGTGGCCAGAGGGGACAGAACTATGGCTACACCTTC

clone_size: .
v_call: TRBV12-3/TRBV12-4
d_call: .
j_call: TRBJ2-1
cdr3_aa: CASSLRQDNKQFF
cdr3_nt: TGTGCCAGCAGTTTAAGACAGGACAATAAGCAGTTCTTC

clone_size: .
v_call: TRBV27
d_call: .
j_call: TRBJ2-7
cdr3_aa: CASSLSGAGSLGEQYF
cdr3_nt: TGTGCCAGCAGTTTATCGGGGGCAGGGAGTTTGGGCGAGCAGTACTTC

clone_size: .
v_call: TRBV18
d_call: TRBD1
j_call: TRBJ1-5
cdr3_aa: CASSPPETGGHQPQHF
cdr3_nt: TGTGCCAGCTCACCACCAGAGACAGGGGGCCATCAGCCCCAGCATTTT

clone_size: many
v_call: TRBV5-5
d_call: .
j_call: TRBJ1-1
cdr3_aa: CASSFQGDTEAFF
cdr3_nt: TGTGCCAGCAGCTTCCAAGGAGACACTGAAGCTTTCTTT

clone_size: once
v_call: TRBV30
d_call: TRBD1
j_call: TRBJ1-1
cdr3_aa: CAWSLGEQGTTEAFF
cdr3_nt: TGTGCCTGGAGTCTTGGGGAACAGGGGACCACTGAAGCTTTCTTT

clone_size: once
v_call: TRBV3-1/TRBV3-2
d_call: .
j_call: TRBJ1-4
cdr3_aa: CASSQTGYNEKLFF
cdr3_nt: TGTGCCAGCAGCCAAACCGGTTATAATGAAAAACTGTTTTTT

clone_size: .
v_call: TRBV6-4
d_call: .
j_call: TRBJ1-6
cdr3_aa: CASSDEVNSPLHF
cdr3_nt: TGTGCCAGCAGTGACGAGGTCAATTCACCCCTCCACTTT